This TCR beta chain stems from a study of Ad26.COV2.S vaccination and SARS-CoV-2 variants. The CDR3 length is 14 residues. Per the germline V gene, CDR1 is SGHNT and CDR2 is YYREEE (reference sequence). Germline trimming cut 4 bases from V and 3 bases from J; bases unmatched to any gene: 5. Treatment noted: 15 to 20 received Ad26.COV2.S at low or high dose, single or two shots; 5 received placebo; per-sample allocation not given. The samples date from day 63 after the first vaccine or placebo injection. Its platform was an Ad26 vector, and its expressed antigen was Wuhan-strain SARS-CoV-2 spike. Data came from immunoSEQ multiplex PCR; TCRdb stores just in-frame clones and leaves some out. The sample lists about 420,000 clones, over 75% seen once, with around 3.6% in the top ten.

The clonotype comes from a person between 18 and 59 years old who received the Ad26.COV2.S COVID-19 vaccine or a placebo. This material consisted of peripheral blood, taken in a trial of Ad26.COV2.S vaccine versus placebo. This sequence joins TRBV5-4 and TRBJ2-7; 9 bases map to TRBD1. CDR3 residues: CASSDRDRDYEQYF. CDR3 DNA sequence: TGTGCCAGCAGCGACCGGGACAGGGACTACGAGCAGTACTTC.